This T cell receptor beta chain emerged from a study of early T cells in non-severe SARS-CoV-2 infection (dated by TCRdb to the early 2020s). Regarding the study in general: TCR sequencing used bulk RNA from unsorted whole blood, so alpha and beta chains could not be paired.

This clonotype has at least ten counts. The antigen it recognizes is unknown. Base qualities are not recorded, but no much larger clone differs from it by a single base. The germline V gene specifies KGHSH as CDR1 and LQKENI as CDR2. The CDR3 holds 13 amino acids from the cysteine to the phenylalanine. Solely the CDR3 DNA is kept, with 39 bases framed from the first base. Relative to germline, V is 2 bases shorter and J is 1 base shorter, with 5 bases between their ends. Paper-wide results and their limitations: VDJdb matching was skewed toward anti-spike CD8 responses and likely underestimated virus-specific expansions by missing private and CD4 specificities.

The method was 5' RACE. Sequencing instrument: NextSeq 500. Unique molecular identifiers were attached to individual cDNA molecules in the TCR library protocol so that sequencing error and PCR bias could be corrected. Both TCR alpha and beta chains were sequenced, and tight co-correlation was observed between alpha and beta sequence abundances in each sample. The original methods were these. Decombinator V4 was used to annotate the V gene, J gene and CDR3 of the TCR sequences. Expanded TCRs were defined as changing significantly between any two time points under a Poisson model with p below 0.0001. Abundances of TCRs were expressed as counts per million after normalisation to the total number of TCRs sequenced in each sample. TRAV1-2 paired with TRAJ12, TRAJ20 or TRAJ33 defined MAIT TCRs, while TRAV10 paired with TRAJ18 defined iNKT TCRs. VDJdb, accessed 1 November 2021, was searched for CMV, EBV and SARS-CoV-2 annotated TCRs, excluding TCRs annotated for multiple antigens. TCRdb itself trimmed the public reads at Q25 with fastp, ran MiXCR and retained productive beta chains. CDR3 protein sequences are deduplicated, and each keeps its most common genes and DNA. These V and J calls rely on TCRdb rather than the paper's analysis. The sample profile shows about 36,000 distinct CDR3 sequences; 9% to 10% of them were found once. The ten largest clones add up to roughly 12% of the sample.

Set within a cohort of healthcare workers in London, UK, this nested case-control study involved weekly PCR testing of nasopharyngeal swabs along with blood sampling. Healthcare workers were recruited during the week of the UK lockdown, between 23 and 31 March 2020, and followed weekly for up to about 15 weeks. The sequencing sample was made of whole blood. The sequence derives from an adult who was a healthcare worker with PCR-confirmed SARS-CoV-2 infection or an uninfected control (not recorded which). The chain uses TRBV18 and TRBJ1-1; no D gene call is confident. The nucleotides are TGTGCCAGCTCACCAAACAGGAACACTGAAGCTTTCTTT. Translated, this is CASSPNRNTEAFF.